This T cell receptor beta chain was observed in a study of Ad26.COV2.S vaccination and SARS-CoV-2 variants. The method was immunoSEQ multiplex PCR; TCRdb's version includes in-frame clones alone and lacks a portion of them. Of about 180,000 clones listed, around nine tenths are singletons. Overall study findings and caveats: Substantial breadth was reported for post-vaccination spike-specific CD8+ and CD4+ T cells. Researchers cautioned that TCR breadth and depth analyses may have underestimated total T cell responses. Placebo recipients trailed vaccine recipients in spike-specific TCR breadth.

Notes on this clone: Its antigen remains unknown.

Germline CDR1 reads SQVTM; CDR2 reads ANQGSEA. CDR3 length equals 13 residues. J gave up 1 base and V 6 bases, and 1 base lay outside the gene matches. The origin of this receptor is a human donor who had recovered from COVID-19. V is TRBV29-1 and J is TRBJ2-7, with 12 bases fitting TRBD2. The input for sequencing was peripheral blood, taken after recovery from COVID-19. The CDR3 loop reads CSVGTSGSYEQYF. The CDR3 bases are TGCAGCGTAGGGACTAGCGGGTCCTACGAGCAGTACTTC.